The text below deals with one T cell receptor beta chain. No cognate antigen has been identified for it. No base qualities exist here, and no much larger clone lies one base off it. These data are taken from a study of Tregs in tolerant kidney transplant recipients (dated by TCRdb to about 2019). In terms of the full investigation: Before combined kidney and bone marrow transplantation, this study identified donor-specific regulatory T cells using TCRbeta sequencing and then followed those same cells after transplant. In a few healthy controls, several methods of expanding Tregs specific for an allogeneic donor were compared by TCRbeta repertoire sequencing.

The paper's findings and limits, for the study overall: Biological reproducibility was not directly addressed, though technical replication error appeared minimal. The study was constrained by small patient numbers, and validation of the findings is required in larger populations and under other immunosuppression protocols. Expanding Tregs with activated donor B cells appeared to identify the most biologically relevant and donor-specific TCRbeta repertoire.

At the junction V is shortened by 0 bases and J by 3 bases, with 17 bases in between. From the cysteine through the phenylalanine, the CDR3 covers 17 amino acids. Only CDR3 DNA is held: 51 bases, read in frame from base 1. Sequences LGHNA (CDR1) and YNFKEQ (CDR2) are obtained from the germline V gene. Thawed PBMCs were FACS-sorted into unstimulated Tregs (CD4+CD25+CD127-), CD4+ non-Tregs (CD4+CD25-), CD4 cells and CD8 cells. Healthy control blood was obtained either as purchased buffy coats or from healthy volunteers. Healthy control blood was separated into PBMCs by Ficoll density gradient and cryopreserved, and patient PBMCs were collected both before and after transplant. For TCRbeta CDR3 sequencing, genomic DNA was extracted from sorted cells using the QIAGEN DNeasy Blood and Tissue Kit. High-throughput TCRbeta CDR3 sequencing, including PCR amplification with bias correction and internal controls, was performed commercially through immunoSEQ. The source study handled its data this way. Unique productive TCRbeta sequences were defined by CDR3 nucleotide sequence when primers matched and otherwise by CDR3 amino acid sequence together with Vbeta and Jbeta genes. Sorting error was corrected by removing sequences shared between sorted populations at a frequency ratio of 2:1 or less, and the remaining shared sequences were assigned to the higher population. Donor-reactive sequences were defined as at least 5-fold expanded in CFSE-low cells versus unstimulated cells, with frequency of at least 0.01% in CFSE-low cells. Repertoire divergence was quantified by Jensen-Shannon divergence calculated from the top 100 TCRbeta sequences ranked by frequency. When a sample had multiple sequencing runs, each run was corrected for sorting error separately and the runs were then pooled. What TCRdb holds here is the immuneACCESS table cut down to in-frame rearrangements. Part of the clones is not present; checked against another copy, under half of the missing clones reflect an unresolved V gene, and the others are unexplained. Clone size and V and J calls were adopted from that table, with D and trimming inferred from the DNA. The sample includes tens of thousands of clones, with roughly 89% observed a single time. Roughly 4% of the sample is held by the ten biggest clonotypes.

The sequenced sample was CD4+ T cells from blood. This chain joins TRBV4-2 to TRBJ1-2, with no confident D gene call. The receptor was derived from a human donor in good health. The sequence in DNA is TGTGCCAGCAGCCAAGACGGAGCGGGTAGGGAAGACTATGGCTACACCTTC. Translated, this gives CASSQDGAGREDYGYTF.